This T cell receptor beta chain was recorded in a study of molecular identifiers for immune sequencing clone quantification. TCRdb fed the PCR reads into MiXCR, producing one record per CDR3 protein. The data contain tens of thousands of distinct CDR3 sequences, roughly 25% of them singletons. Trimming cost V 3 bases and J 6 bases, with 12 bases left between them. This CDR3 is built from 14 residues. In its sample, this clonotype was seen many times. The clonotype originates from a human donor in good health. Some libraries in this study had Jurkat cell RNA spiked in. The sample comprised naive CD8+ T cells from blood, with Jurkat cell RNA spiked in. Subset given: FACS-sorted CD8+CD4-CCR7+CD45RA+ naive T cells. The chain is built from TRBV12-3 or TRBV12-4 and TRBJ2-1; D perhaps matches TRBD1 (5 bases). The CDR3, as DNA: TGTGCCAGCAGTTTTCAGGGTTATGGCAATGAGCAGTTCTTC. It codes for CASSFQGYGNEQFF.